These 6 T cell receptor beta chains came from one sample sequenced in a study of tumor-infiltrating lymphocytes in primary liver carcinoma (dated by TCRdb to about 2017). Sequenced using an Illumina HiSeq 2500. Using a constant-region primer and ProtoScript II reverse transcriptase, TCRbeta-specific cDNA was reverse-transcribed from approximately 0.55 ug total RNA. Construction of the TCRbeta libraries relied on three nested rounds of multiplex PCR, following a slightly modified ARM-PCR procedure. Each of the first two PCR rounds ran for about 10 cycles using multiplex TRBV1-TRBV30 forward primers together with a Cbeta reverse primer. TCRdb passed the public sequencing reads through fastp at Q25 and MiXCR, retaining productive beta sequences. Rows with one shared CDR3 protein collapse into an entry with the most common genes and DNA. The table for this sample lists fewer than 250,000 distinct CDR3 sequences; approximately 64% of them were counted only once. 7% to 8.5% of the sample is held by the ten biggest clonotypes.

TRIzol reagent was used to extract blood RNA from unsorted whole blood, while the DNeasy Blood & Tissue kit provided the germline DNA. Source material: peripheral blood. The receptors here all came from an older woman with primary liver carcinoma and hepatitis B virus infection.

The chain joins TRBV1 to TRBJ2-1; the table assigns TRBD2, which was not confirmed against the DNA. TRBV1 is classified as a pseudogene. The CDR3 sequence is 20 residues long. This chain's CDR3 is CTSSIPSLLPGGSVNNEQFF. CDR3 coding DNA: TGCACCAGCAGCATTCCATCCCTCCTACCTGGCGGGAGCGTCAACAATGAGCAGTTCTTC.

To note about this clonotype: A single base separates this from a much larger clone, so it may be a read error. The rearrangement joins TRBV5-1 to TRBJ2-5; tentatively, D is TRBD2 (6 bases). Trimming removed 0 bases at V and 5 bases at J, with 17 bases between. The CDR3 extends over 16 amino acids. In germline, CDR1 is SGHRS, CDR2 YFSETQ. DNA of the CDR3: TGCGCCAGCAGCTTGGAAGCATCCGGGGGATGGGAGACCCAGTACTTC. Amino acids: CASSLEASGGWETQYF.

This clonotype was observed many times. The chain employs TRBV6-2 or TRBV6-3 and TRBJ2-7; TRBD2 might be the D (5 bases). CDR3 length: 16 amino acids. The germline V and J ends were trimmed by 2 bases and 1 base, with 15 bases remaining between them. The germline V gene has CDR1 MNHEY and CDR2 SVGEGT. CDR3 nucleotides: TGTGCCAGCAGTTACCCCCTGGACTCCTTGTCCTACGAGCAGTACTTC. Its protein product is CASSYPLDSLSYEQYF.

On this clonotype: This sequence may be a read error, since a much larger clone differs from it by one base. The chain links TRBV6-5 to TRBJ2-2, with D possibly matching TRBD1 (6 bases). CDR3 length equals 15 residues. V was clipped by 2 bases and J by 8 bases, with 15 bases between them. The germline gives CDR1 MNHEY, CDR2 SVGAGI. CDR3 bases: TGTGCCAGCAGTTACACAGGGACCGAGGAGGGGGAGCTGTTTTTT. Protein sequence: CASSYTGTEEGELFF.

The rearrangement links TRBV28 to TRBJ2-1, with D maybe TRBD1 (5 bases). V was trimmed by 2 bases and J by 7 bases, leaving 12 bases between them. The CDR3 extends over 14 amino acids. Germline values: CDR1 MDHEN, CDR2 SYDVKM. CDR3 DNA sequence: TGTGCCAGCAGTTTAGCAGGGTCGCGTAATGAGCAGTTCTTC. This codes for CASSLAGSRNEQFF.

The chain employs TRBV10-2 and TRBJ1-5; D perhaps matches TRBD1 (6 bases). Trimming cost V 7 bases and J 2 bases, with 30 bases left between them. Germline V gene data show CDR1 as WSHSY and CDR2 as SAAADI. This CDR3 spans 20 amino acids. DNA for the CDR3: TGCGCCAGCATCCCGATAATACGGGGGCCTTTCGTTCAAGGCAATCAGCCCCAGCATTTT. It is translated as CASIPIIRGPFVQGNQPQHF.